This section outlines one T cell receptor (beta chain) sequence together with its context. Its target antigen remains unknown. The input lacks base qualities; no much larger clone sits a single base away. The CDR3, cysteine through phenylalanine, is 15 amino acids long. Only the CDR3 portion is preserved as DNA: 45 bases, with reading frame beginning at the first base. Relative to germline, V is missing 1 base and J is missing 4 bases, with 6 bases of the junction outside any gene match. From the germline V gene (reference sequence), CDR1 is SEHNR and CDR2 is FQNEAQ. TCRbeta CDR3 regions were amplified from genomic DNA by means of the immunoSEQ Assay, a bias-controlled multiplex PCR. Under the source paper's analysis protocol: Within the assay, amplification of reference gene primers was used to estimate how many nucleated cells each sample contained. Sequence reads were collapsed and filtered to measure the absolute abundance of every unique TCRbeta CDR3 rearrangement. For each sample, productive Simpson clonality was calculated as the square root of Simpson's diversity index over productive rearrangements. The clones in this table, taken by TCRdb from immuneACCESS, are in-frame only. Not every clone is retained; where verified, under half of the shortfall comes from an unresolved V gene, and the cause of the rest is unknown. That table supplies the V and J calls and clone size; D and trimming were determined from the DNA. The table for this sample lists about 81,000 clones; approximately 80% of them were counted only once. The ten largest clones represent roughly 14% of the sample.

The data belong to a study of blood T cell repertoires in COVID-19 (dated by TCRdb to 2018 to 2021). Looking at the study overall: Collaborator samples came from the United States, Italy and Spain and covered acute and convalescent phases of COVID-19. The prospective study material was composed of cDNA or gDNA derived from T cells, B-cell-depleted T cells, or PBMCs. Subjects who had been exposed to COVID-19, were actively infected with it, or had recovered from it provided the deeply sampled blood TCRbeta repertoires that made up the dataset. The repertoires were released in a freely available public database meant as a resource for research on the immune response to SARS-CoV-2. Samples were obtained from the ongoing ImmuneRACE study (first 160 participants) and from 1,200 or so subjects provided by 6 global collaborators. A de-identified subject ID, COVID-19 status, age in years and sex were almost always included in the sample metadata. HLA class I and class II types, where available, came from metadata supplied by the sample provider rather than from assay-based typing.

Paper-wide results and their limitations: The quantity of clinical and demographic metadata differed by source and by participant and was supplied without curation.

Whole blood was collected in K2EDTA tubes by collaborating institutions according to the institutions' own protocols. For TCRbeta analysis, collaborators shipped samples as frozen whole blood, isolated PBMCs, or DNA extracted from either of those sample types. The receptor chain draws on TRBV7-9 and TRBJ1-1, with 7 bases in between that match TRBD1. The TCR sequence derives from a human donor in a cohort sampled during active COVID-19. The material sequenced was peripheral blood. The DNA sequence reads TGTGCCAGCAGCTTAGGAAATCCAGGGGGCACTGAAGCTTTCTTT. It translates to CASSLGNPGGTEAFF.